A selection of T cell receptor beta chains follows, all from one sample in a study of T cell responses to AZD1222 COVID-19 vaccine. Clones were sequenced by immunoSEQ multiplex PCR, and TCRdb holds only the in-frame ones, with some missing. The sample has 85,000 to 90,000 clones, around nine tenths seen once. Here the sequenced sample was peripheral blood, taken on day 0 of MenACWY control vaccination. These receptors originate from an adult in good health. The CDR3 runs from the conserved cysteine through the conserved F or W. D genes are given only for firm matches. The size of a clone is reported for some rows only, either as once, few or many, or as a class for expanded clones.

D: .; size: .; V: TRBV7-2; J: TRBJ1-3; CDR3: CASSLPEGENSGNTIYF; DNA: TGTGCCAGCAGCTTACCGGAGGGGGAAAACTCTGGAAACACCATATATTTT
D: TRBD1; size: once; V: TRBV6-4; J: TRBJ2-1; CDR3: CASSETGTGGNGQFF; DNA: TGTGCCAGCAGTGAGACCGGGACAGGGGGAAATGGTCAGTTCTTC
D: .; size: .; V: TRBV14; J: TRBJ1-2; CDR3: CASSQGDSRIRGYTF; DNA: TGTGCCAGCAGCCAAGGGGACTCGCGGATTCGGGGCTACACCTTC
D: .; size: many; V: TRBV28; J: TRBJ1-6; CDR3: CASRDRNSPLHF; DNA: TGTGCCAGCCGGGACCGCAATTCACCCCTCCACTTT
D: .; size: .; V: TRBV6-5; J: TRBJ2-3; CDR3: CASSYMSGPSTDTQYF; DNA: TGTGCCAGCAGTTACATGTCCGGTCCTAGCACAGATACGCAGTATTTT
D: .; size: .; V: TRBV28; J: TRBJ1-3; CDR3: CASSLGGARGNTIYF; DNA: TGTGCCAGCAGTTTAGGGGGGGCGCGGGGAAACACCATATATTTT
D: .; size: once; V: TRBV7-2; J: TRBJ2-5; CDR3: CASSPGGRETQYF; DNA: TGTGCCAGCAGCCCAGGGGGGAGAGAGACCCAGTACTTC
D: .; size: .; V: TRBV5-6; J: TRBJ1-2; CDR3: CASNRQDYGYTF; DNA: TGTGCCAGCAATCGACAGGACTATGGCTACACCTTC
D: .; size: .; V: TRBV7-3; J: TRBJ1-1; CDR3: CASSSTNRNTEAFF; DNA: TGTGCCAGCAGCTCGACAAATAGGAACACTGAAGCTTTCTTT
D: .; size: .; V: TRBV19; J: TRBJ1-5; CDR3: CATGDSNQPQHF; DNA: TGTGCCACCGGGGACAGCAATCAGCCCCAGCATTTT
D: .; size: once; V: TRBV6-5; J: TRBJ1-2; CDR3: CASSYGAGEHYGYTF; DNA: TGTGCCAGCAGTTACGGGGCAGGGGAGCACTATGGCTACACCTTC
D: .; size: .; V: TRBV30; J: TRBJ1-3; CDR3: CAYPTGSGNTIYF; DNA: TGTGCCTATCCAACGGGCTCTGGAAACACCATATATTTT
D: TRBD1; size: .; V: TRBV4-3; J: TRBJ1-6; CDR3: CASSQDIPGQGDSPLHF; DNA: TGCGCCAGCAGCCAAGATATTCCGGGACAGGGAGACTCACCCCTCCACTTT
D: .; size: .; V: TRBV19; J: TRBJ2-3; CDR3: CASSRVQLPSTDTQYF; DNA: TGTGCCAGTAGTAGGGTTCAGCTACCTAGCACAGATACGCAGTATTTT
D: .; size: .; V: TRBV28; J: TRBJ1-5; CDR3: CASRSPRAISNQPQHF; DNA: TGTGCCAGCAGATCCCCGAGGGCGATCAGCAATCAGCCCCAGCATTTT
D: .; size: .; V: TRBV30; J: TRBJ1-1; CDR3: CAWGPGTIMNTEAFF; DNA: TGTGCCTGGGGCCCCGGGACAATCATGAACACTGAAGCTTTCTTT
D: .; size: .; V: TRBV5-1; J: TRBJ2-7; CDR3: CASSLGLNYEEQYF; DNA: TGCGCCAGCAGCTTGGGACTGAATTATGAGGAGCAGTACTTC
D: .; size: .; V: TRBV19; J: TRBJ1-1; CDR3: CASRVRGENTEAFF; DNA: TGTGCCAGTAGAGTCAGGGGAGAAAACACTGAAGCTTTCTTT
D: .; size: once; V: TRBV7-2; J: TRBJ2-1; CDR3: CASSLGGMGYEQFF; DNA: TGTGCCAGCAGCTTAGGCGGGATGGGCTATGAGCAGTTCTTC
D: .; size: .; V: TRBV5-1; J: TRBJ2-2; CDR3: CASSLAGLGAFTGELFF; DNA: TGCGCCAGCAGCTTGGCAGGACTGGGGGCCTTCACCGGGGAGCTGTTTTTT
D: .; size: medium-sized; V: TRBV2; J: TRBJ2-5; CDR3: CASSEAWGSAETQYF; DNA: TGTGCCAGCAGCGAGGCTTGGGGGAGCGCCGAGACCCAGTACTTC
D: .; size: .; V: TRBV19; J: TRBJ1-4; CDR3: CASSPKVDSTNEKLFF; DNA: TGTGCCAGTAGTCCAAAGGTCGATTCAACTAATGAAAAACTGTTTTTT
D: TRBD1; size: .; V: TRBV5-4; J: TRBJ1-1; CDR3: CASNRAGGEAFF; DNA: TGTGCCAGCAACCGTGCAGGGGGTGAAGCTTTCTTT
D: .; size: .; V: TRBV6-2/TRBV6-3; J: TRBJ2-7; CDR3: CASSTSYEQYF; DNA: TGTGCCAGCAGTACCTCCTACGAGCAGTACTTC
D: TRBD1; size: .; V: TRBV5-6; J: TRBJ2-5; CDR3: CASSLSGQGWMYF; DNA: TGTGCCAGCAGCCTCTCCGGACAGGGATGGATGTACTTC
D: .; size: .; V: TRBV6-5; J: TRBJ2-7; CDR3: CASSHPTTYEQYF; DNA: TGTGCCAGCAGTCATCCTACCACCTACGAGCAGTACTTC
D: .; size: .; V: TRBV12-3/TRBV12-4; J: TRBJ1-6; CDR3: CASSLGGNSPLHF; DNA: TGTGCCAGCAGTTTAGGGGGTAATTCACCCCTCCACTTT
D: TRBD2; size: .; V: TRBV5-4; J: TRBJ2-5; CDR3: CASSAGSSGGTQETQYF; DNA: TGTGCCAGCAGCGCAGGGTCTAGCGGGGGGACACAAGAGACCCAGTACTTC
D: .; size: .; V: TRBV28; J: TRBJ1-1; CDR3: CASGEWSTEAFF; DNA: TGTGCCAGCGGGGAATGGAGCACTGAAGCTTTCTTT
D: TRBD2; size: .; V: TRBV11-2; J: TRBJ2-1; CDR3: CASSQLAGGPNEQFF; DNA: TGTGCCAGCAGCCAGCTAGCGGGGGGTCCCAATGAGCAGTTCTTC
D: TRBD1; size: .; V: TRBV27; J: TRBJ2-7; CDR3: CASSLKGQGPYEQYF; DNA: TGTGCCAGCAGTTTAAAGGGACAGGGGCCCTACGAGCAGTACTTC
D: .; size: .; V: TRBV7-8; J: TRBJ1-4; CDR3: CASSLGQGQRVIEKLFF; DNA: TGTGCCAGCAGCTTAGGCCAAGGACAAAGAGTGATAGAAAAACTGTTTTTT
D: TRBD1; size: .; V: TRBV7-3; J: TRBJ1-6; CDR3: CASSLGQRNSPLHF; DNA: TGTGCCAGCAGCTTGGGACAGCGTAATTCACCCCTCCACTTT
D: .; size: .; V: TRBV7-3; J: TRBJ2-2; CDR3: CASSATTGLGKNTGELFF; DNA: TGTGCCAGCAGCGCAACTACAGGGCTCGGAAAGAACACCGGGGAGCTGTTTTTT
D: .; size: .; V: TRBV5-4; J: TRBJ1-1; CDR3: CASSFSTGNTEAFF; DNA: TGTGCCAGCAGCTTCTCGACGGGAAACACTGAAGCTTTCTTT
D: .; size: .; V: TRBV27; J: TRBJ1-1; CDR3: CASSSPGLNTEAFF; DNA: TGTGCCAGCAGTTCTCCGGGCTTGAACACTGAAGCTTTCTTT
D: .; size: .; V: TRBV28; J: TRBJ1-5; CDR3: CASSASGTLRPQHF; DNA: TGTGCCAGCAGTGCCTCCGGGACCCTAAGGCCCCAGCATTTT
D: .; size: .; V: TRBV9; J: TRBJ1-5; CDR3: CASSVGVSQPQHF; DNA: TGTGCCAGCAGCGTTGGGGTTTCTCAGCCCCAGCATTTT
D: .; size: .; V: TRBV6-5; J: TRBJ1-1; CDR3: CASSYGFDAFF; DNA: TGTGCCAGCAGTTACGGGTTCGATGCTTTCTTT
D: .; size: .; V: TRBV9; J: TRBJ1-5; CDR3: CASSETGVNQPQHF; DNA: TGTGCCAGCAGCGAGACAGGAGTGAATCAGCCCCAGCATTTT
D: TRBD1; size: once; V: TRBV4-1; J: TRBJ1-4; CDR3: CASSQSGTGPNEKLFF; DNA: TGCGCCAGCAGCCAGTCCGGGACAGGGCCTAATGAAAAACTGTTTTTT
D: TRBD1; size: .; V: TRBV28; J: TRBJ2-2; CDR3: CASSLQGVLNTGELFF; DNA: TGTGCCAGTAGTTTACAGGGGGTTTTAAACACCGGGGAGCTGTTTTTT
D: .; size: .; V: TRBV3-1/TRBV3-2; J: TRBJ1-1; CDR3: CASSQVDRSSEAFF; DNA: TGTGCCAGCAGCCAAGTAGACAGGTCGAGTGAAGCTTTCTTT
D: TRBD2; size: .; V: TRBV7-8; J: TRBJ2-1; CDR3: CASSFSGVLYNEQFF; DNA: TGTGCCAGCAGCTTTAGCGGGGTCCTTTACAATGAGCAGTTCTTC
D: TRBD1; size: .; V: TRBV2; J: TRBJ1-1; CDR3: CASSVQGKGVTEAFF; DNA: TGTGCCAGCAGTGTACAGGGGAAGGGGGTCACTGAAGCTTTCTTT
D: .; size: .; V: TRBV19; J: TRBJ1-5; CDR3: CASSIGHNQPQHF; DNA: TGTGCCAGTAGTATAGGGCATAATCAGCCCCAGCATTTT
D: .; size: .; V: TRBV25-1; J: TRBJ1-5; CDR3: CASQSGGRANQPQHF; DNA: TGTGCCAGTCAGTCCGGGGGGAGGGCCAATCAGCCCCAGCATTTT
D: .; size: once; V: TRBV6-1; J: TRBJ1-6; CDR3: CASSERDSPLHF; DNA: TGTGCCAGCAGTGAAAGGGATTCACCCCTCCACTTT
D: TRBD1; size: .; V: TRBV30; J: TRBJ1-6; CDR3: CAWVTGDNSPLHF; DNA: TGTGCCTGGGTGACAGGGGATAATTCACCCCTCCACTTT
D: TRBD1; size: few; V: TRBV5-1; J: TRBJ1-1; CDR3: CASSIRQGRGEAFF; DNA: TGCGCCAGCAGCATCCGACAGGGTCGAGGTGAAGCTTTCTTT
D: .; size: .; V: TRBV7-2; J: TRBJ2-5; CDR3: CASSSGTRQETQYF; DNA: TGTGCCAGCAGCTCCGGGACCCGCCAAGAGACCCAGTACTTC